This T cell receptor beta chain was captured by sequencing in a study of a mutant IDH1 vaccine in newly diagnosed glioma. As for the study in general: Before enrollment, the patients had been treated with radiotherapy alone, temozolomide alone, or both together. Most of them had received both. Study results and limitations: In about 93% of patients, immune responses induced by the vaccine occurred. Pseudoprogression appeared unlinked to shifts in leading peripheral T cell clonotypes.

The time point denotes: week 35, safety follow-up. Vaccination used 300 ug of mutant IDH1 20-mer peptide per dose, with topical imiquimod. About this clone: Its antigen is unidentified.

Repertoires were generated with immunoSEQ multiplex PCR, while TCRdb's copy carries only in-frame clones and drops some. The sample holds tens of thousands of clones, about four fifths seen once. The CDR3 spans 11 residues. The sample consisted of PBMCs, taken from a glioma patient whose treatment included an IDH1 peptide vaccine. This rearrangement joins TRBV12-2 to TRBJ2-5. TRBV12-2 is a pseudogene segment. The source of this sequence is a woman aged 18-35 years with glioma. The chain's CDR3 is CASQRGVPSDF. CDR3 DNA sequence: TGTGCAAGTCAAAGAGGGGTCCCCTCCGACTTC.